The T cell receptor beta chain under discussion was sequenced for a study of T cells after posttransplantation cyclophosphamide. Regarding the study as a whole: Donor CD8+ memory clones often dominated recipient blood repertoires at later times. Blood and skin or GI T cell repertoires showed limited TRB overlap.

This related bone marrow graft donor gave peripheral blood on the day of marrow donation. J gave up 6 bases and V 6 bases, and 4 bases lay outside the gene matches. Germline loops: CDR1 MNHEY, CDR2 SVGAGI. The CDR3 consists of 12 residues. Points on this clone: No antigen is known for it.

TCRdb keeps only in-frame clones here, not all; method: immunoSEQ multiplex PCR. The table includes more than 20,000 clones, almost 75% detected once. The chain couples TRBV6-5 to TRBJ1-2; 7 nucleotides match TRBD1. The clonotype comes from a woman aged 55-69 years in good health, CMV-negative, and a related stem cell transplant donor. Sequenced: memory CD4+ T cells sorted from PBMCs. The CDR3 DNA is TGTGCCAGCAGCGTCAGGGGGAATGGCTACACCTTC. It encodes CASSVRGNGYTF.